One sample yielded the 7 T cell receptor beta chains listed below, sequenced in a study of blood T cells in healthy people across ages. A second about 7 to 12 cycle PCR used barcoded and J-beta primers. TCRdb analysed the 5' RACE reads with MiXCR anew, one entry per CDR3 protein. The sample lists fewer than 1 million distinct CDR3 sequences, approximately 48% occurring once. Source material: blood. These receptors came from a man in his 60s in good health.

CDR3 coding DNA: TGTGCCAGCAGCCCGAGCTACAACAGGGGCGAGACCCAGTACTTC. Its protein product is CASSPSYNRGETQYF. The rearrangement joins TRBV3-1 to TRBJ2-5; 7 positions match TRBD1. The CDR3 runs 15 residues. Germline V gene lookup returns CDR1 LGHDT and CDR2 YNNKEL (reference sequence). V trimming: 4 bases; J trimming: 5 bases; junction bases outside the gene matches: 10.

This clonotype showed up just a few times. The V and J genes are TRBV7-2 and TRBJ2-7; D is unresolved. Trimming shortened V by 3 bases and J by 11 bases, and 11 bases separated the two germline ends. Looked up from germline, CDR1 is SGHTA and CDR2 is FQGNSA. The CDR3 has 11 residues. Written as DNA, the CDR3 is TGTGCCAGCAGCTTCTGGCCCCGGGAGTACTTC. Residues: CASSFWPREYF.

CDR3 nucleotide sequence: TGTGCCAGCAGTCCTAAAAGGAATTCGAAAGGGAATGAGCAGTTCTTC. Translation gives CASSPKRNSKGNEQFF. The chain carries TRBV28 and TRBJ2-1; unclear D gene. Trimming took off 5 bases at V and 7 bases at J, with 21 bases between the two ends. The CDR3 is made up of 16 amino acids. CDR1 MDHEN and CDR2 SYDVKM come from the germline V gene.

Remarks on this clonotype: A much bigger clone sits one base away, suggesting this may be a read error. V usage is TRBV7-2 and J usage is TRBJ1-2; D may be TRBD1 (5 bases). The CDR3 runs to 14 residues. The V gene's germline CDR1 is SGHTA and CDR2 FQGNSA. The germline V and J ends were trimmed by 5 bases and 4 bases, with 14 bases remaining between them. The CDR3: CASSPGTASYGYTF. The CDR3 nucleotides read TGTGCCAGCAGCCCGGGGACGGCTTCCTATGGCTACACCTTC.

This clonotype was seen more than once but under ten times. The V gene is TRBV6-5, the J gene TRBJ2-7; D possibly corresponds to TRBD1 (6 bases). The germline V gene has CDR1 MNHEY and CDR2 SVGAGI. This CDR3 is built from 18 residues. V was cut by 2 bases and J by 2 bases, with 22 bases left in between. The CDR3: CASSYAHGTGSRTYEQYF. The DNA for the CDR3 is TGTGCCAGCAGTTACGCCCACGGTACAGGGAGTAGGACCTACGAGCAGTACTTC.

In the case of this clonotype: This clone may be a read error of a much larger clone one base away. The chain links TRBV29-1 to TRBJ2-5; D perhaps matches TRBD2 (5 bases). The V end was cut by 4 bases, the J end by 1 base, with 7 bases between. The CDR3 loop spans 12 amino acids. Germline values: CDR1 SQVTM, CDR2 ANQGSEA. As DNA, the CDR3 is TGCAGCGTTGCGAGGGTCCAAGAGACCCAGTACTTC. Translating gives CSVARVQETQYF.

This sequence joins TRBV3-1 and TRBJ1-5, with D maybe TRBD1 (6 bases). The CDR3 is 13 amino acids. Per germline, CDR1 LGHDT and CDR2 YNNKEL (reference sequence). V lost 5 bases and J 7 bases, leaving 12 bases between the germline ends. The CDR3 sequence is CASSAIQGQPQHF. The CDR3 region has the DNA TGTGCCAGCAGCGCAATTCAGGGGCAGCCCCAGCATTTT.